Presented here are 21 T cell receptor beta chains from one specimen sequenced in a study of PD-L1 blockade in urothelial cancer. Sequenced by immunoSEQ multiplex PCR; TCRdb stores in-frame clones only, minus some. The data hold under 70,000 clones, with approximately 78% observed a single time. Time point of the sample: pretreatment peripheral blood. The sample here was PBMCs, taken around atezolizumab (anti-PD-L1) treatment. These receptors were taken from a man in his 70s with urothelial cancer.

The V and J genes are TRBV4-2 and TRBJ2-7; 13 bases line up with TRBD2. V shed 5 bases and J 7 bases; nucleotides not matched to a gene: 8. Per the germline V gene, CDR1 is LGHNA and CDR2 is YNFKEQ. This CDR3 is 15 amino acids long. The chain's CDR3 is CASSETSGRKGEQYF. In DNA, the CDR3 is TGTGCCAGCAGCGAGACTAGCGGGAGGAAAGGTGAGCAGTACTTC.

This CDR3 is CASSLDPTGAVTQYF. The CDR3 nucleotides are TGTGCCAGCAGCTTGGACCCGACAGGGGCCGTGACCCAGTACTTC. The rearrangement links TRBV7-2 to TRBJ2-5; 8 nucleotides agree with TRBD1. Germline V gene lookup returns CDR1 SGHTA and CDR2 FQGNSA. The CDR3 is made up of 15 amino acids. The ends lost 3 bases at V and 7 bases at J; junction bases unmatched: 10.

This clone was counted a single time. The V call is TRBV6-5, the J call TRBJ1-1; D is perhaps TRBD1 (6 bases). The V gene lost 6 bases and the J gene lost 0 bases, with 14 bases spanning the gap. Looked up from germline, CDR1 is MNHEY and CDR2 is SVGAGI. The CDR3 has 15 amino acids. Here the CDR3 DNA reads TGTGCCAGCAGCCTCTCCGGGACACTGAACACTGAAGCTTTCTTT. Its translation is CASSLSGTLNTEAFF.

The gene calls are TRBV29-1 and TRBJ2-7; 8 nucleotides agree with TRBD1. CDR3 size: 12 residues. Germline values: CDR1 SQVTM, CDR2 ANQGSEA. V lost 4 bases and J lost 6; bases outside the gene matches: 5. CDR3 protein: CSVGQGAAEQYF. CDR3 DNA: TGCAGCGTTGGGCAGGGGGCGGCCGAGCAGTACTTC.

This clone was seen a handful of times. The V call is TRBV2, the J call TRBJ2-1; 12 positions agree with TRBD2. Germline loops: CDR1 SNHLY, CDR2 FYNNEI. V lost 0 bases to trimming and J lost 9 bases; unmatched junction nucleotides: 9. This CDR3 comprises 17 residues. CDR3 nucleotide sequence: TGTGCCAGCAGTGAAGCGCTAGCGGGAGGGGTCAGGAGTGAGCAGTTCTTC. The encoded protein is CASSEALAGGVRSEQFF.

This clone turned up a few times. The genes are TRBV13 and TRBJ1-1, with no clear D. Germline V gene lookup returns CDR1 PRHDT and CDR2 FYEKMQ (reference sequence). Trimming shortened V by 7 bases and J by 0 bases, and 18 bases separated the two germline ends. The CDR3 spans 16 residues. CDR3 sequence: CASTPGVPSMNTEAFF. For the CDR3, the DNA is TGTGCCAGCACCCCAGGCGTTCCTTCCATGAACACTGAAGCTTTCTTT.

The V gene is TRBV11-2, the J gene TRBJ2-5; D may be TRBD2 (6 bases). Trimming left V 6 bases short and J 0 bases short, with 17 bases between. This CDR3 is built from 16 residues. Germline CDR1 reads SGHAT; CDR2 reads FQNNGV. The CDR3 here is CASRRLASANQETQYF. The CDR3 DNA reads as TGTGCCAGCAGACGTCTGGCTAGCGCTAACCAAGAGACCCAGTACTTC.

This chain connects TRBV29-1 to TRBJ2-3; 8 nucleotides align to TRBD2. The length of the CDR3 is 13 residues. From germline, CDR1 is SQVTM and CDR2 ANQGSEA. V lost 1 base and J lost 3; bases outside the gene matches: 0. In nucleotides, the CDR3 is TGCAGCGTTGAAGGACTAGCGACAGATACGCAGTATTTT. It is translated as CSVEGLATDTQYF.

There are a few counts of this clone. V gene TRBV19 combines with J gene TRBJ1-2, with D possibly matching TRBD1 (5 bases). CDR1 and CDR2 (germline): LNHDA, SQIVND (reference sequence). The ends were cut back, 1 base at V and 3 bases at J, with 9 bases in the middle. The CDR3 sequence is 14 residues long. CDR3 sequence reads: CASSIVGAHYGYTF. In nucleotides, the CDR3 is TGTGCCAGTAGTATAGTAGGGGCGCACTATGGCTACACCTTC.

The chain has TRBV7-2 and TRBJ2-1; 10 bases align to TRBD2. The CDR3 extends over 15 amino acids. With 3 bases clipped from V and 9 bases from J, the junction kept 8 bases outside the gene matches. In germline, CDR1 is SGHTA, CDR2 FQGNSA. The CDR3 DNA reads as TGTGCCAGCAGCTTCGGGGCTAGCGGGAGCGGTGAGCAGTTCTTC. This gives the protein CASSFGASGSGEQFF.

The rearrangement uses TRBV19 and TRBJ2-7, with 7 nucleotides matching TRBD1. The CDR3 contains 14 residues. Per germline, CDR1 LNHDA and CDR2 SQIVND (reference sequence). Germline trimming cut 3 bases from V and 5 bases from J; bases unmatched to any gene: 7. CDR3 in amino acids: CASSMGIGGDEQYF. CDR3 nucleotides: TGTGCCAGTAGTATGGGGATAGGGGGCGACGAGCAGTACTTC.

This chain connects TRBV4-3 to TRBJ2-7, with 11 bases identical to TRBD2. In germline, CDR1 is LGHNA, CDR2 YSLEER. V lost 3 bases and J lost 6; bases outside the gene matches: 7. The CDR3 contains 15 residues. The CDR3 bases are TGCGCCAGCAGCCATGCACTAGCGGGAGCCTCCGAGCAGTACTTC. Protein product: CASSHALAGASEQYF.

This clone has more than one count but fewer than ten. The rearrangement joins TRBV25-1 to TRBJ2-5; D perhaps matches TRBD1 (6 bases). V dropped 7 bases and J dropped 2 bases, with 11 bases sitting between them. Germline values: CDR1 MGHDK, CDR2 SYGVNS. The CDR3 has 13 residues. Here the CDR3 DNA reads TGTGCCAGCAATTTGAGGGGGCAAGAGACCCAGTACTTC. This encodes CASNLRGQETQYF.

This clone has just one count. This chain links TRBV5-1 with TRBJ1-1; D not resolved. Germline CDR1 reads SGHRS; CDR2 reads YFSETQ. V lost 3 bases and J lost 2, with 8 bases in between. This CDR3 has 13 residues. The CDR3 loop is CASSSVTNTEAFF. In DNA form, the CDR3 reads TGCGCCAGCAGCTCGGTCACTAACACTGAAGCTTTCTTT.

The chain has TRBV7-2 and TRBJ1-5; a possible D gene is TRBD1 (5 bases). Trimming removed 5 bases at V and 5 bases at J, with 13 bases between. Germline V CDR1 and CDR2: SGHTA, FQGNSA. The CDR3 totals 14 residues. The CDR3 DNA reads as TGTGCCAGCAGCCTGTTGGGGGGGTATCAGCCCCAGCATTTT. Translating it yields CASSLLGGYQPQHF.

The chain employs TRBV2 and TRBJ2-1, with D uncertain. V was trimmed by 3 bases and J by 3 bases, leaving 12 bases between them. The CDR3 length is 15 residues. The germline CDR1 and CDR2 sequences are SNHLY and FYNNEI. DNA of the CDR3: TGTGCCAGCAGTGATGCCTTGGGCTTCTACAATGAGCAGTTCTTC. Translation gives CASSDALGFYNEQFF.

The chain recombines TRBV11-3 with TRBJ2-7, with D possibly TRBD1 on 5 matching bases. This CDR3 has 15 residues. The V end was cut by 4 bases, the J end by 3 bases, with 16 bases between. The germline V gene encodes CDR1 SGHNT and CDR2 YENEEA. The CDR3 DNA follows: TGTGCCAGCAGCTCCATTTGGGGCGATGTCTACGAGCAGTACTTC. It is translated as CASSSIWGDVYEQYF.

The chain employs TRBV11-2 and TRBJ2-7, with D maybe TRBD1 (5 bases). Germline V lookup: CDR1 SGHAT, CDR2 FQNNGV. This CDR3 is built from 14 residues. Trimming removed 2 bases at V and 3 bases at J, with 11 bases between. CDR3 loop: CASSLTGHYYEQYF. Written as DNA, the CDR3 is TGTGCCAGCAGCTTAACAGGACATTACTACGAGCAGTACTTC. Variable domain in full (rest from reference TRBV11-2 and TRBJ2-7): EAGVAQSPRYKIIEKRQSVAFWCNPISGHATLYWYQQILGQGPKLLIQFQNNGVVDDSQLPKDRFSAERLKGVDSTLKIQPAKLEDSAVYLCASSLTGHYYEQYFGPGTRLTVT.

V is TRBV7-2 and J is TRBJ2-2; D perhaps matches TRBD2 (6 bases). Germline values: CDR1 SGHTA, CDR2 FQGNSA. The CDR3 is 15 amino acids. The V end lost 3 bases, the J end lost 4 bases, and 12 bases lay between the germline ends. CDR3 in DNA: TGTGCCAGCAGCTTCGGGAGTGCGGCCACCGGGGAGCTGTTTTTT. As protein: CASSFGSAATGELFF.

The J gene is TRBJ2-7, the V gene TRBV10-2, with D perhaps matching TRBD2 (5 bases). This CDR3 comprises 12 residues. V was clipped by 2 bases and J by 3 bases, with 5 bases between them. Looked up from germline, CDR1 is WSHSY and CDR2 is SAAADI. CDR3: CASSEGLYEQYF. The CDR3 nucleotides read TGCGCCAGCAGTGAGGGACTCTACGAGCAGTACTTC.

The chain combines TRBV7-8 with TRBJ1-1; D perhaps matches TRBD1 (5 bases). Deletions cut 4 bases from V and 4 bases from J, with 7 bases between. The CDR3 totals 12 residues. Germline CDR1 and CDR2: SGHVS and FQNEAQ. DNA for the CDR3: TGTGCCAGCAGCTGGGGGGTCACTGAAGCTTTCTTT. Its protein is CASSWGVTEAFF.